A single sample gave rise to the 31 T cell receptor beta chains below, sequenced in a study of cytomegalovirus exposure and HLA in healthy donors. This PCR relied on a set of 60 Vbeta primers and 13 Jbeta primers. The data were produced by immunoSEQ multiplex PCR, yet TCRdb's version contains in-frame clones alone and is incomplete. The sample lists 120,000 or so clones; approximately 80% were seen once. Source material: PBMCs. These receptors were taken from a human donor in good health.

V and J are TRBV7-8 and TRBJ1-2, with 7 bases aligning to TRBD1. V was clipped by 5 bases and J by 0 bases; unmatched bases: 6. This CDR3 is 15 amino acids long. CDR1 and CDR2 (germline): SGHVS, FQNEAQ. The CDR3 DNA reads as TGTGCCAGCAGCCCGGGACAGAGCTCTAACTATGGCTACACCTTC. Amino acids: CASSPGQSSNYGYTF.

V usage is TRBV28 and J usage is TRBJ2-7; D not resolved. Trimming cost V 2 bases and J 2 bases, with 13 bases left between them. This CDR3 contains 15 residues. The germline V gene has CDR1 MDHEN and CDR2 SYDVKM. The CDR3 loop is CASSLAVPSAYEQYF. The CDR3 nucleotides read TGTGCCAGCAGTTTAGCGGTTCCCTCCGCCTACGAGCAGTACTTC.

CDR3 DNA sequence: TGTGCCAGCAGCTCCCGACTAGCGGGAGACTACAATGAGCAGTTCTTC. This encodes CASSSRLAGDYNEQFF. The V call is TRBV7-2, the J call TRBJ2-1; 12 bases are shared with TRBD2. The CDR3 extends over 16 amino acids. V was clipped by 4 bases and J by 3 bases; unmatched bases: 4. Germline lookup yields CDR1 SGHTA and CDR2 FQGNSA.

The CDR3 loop reads CASSIGGGTSGVYNEQFF. The CDR3 DNA follows: TGTGCCAGTAGTATAGGGGGTGGGACTAGCGGAGTCTACAATGAGCAGTTCTTC. The rearrangement uses TRBV19 and TRBJ2-1, with TRBD2 matching over 11 bases. The CDR3 consists of 18 residues. Germline CDR1 LNHDA, CDR2 SQIVND (reference sequence). V lost 1 base and J lost 3; bases outside the gene matches: 8.

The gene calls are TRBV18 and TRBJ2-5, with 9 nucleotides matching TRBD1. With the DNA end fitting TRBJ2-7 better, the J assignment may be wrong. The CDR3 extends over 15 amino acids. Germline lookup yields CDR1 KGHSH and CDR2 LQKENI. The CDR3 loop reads CASSPAGTGSYEQYF. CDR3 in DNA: TGTGCCAGCTCACCAGCCGGGACAGGGTCCTACGAGCAGTACTTC.

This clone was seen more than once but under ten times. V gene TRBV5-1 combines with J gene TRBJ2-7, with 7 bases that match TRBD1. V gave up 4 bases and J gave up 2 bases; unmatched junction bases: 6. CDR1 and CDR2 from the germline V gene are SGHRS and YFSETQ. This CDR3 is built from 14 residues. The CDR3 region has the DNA TGCGCCAGCAGCCAGGGGGTAGGCCCCTACGAGCAGTACTTC. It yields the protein CASSQGVGPYEQYF.

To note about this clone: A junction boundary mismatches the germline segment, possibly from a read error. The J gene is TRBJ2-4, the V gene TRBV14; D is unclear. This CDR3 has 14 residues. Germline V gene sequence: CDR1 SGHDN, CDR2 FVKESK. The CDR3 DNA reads TGTGCCAGCAGCCACGTTCCGGCCCTAAACAGTCAGTACTTC. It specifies CASSHVPALNSQYF.

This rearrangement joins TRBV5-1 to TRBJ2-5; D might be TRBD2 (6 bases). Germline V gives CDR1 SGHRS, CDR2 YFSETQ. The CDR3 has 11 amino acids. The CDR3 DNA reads TGCGCTTCAGGGACTCAAGAGACCCAGTACTTC. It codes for CASGTQETQYF. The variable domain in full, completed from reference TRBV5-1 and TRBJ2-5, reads KAGVTQTPRYLIKTRGQQVTLSCSPISGHRSVSWYQQTPGQGLQFLFEYFSETQRNKGNFPGRFSGRQFSNSRSEMNVSTLELGDSALYLCASGTQETQYFGPGTRLLVL.

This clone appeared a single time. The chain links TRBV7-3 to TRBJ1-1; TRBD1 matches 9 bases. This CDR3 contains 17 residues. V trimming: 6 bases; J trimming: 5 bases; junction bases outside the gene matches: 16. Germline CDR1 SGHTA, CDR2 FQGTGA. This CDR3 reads CASSRYAGQGGATEAFF. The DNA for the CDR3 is TGTGCCAGCAGTCGATATGCGGGACAGGGAGGTGCAACTGAAGCTTTCTTT.

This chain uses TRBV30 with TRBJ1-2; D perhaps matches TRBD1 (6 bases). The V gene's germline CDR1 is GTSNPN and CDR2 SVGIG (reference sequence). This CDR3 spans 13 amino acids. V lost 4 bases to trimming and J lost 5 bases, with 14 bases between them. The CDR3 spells CAWKNREGYGYTF. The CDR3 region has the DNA TGTGCCTGGAAGAACAGGGAGGGATATGGCTACACCTTC.

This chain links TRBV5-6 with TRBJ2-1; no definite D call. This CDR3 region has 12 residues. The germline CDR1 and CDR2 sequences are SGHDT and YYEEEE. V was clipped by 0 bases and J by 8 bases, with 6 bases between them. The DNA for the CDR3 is TGTGCCAGCAGCTTGGAAGCTCATGAGCAGTTCTTC. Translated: CASSLEAHEQFF.

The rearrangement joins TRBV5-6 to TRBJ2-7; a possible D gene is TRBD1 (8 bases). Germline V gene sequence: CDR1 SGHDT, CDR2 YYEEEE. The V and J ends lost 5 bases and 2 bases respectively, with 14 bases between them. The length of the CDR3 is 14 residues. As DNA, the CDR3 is TGTGCCAGCAGGCCACAGGGGGGGCCCTACGAGCAGTACTTC. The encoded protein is CASRPQGGPYEQYF.

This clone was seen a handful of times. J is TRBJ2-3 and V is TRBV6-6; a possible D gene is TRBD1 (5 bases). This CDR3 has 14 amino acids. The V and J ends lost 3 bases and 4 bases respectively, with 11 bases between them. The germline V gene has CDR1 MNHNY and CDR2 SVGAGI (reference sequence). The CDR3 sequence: CASSYSRGSDTQYF. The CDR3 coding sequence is TGTGCCAGCAGTTATAGTAGGGGTTCAGATACGCAGTATTTT.

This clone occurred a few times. The chain's CDR3 is CASSLGTLDTQYF. The CDR3 DNA reads as TGTGCCAGCAGCTTAGGAACATTGGATACGCAGTATTTT. This chain uses TRBV7-9 with TRBJ2-3; no reliable D call. Germline-derived CDR1 and CDR2 are SEHNR and FQNEAQ (reference sequence). The CDR3 consists of 13 residues. The V end was cut by 1 base, the J end by 6 bases, with 8 bases between.

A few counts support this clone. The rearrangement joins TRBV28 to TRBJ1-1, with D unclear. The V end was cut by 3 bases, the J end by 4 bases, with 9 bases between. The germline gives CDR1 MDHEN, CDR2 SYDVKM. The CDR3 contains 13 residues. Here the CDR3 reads CASSFERSTEAFF. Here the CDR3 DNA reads TGTGCCAGCAGTTTTGAACGGAGCACTGAAGCTTTCTTT.

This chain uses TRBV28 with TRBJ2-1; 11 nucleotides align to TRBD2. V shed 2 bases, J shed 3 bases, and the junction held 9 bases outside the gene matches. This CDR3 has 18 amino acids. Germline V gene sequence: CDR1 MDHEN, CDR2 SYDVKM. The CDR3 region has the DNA TGTGCCAGCAGTTTAATAGCGGGAGGGCCTGGGCTCTACAATGAGCAGTTCTTC. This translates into CASSLIAGGPGLYNEQFF.

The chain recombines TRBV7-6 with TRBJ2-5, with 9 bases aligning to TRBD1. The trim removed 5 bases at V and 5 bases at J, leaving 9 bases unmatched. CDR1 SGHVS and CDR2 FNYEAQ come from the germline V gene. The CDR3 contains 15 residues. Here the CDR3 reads CASSLGQGLMETQYF. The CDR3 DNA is TGTGCCAGCAGCCTCGGACAGGGGTTAATGGAGACCCAGTACTTC.

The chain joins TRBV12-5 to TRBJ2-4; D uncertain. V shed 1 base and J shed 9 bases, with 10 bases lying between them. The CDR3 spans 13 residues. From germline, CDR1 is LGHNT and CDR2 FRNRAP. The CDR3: CASGLDGVGIQYF. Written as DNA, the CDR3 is TGTGCTAGTGGTTTGGACGGAGTGGGCATTCAGTACTTC.

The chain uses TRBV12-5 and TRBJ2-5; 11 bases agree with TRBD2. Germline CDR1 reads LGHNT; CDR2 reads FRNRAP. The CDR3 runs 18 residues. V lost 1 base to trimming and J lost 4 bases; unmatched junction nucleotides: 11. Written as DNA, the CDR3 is TGTGCTAGTGGTTTGGGCAAGACTAGCGGGGTCCAAGGAGAGACCCAGTACTTC. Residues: CASGLGKTSGVQGETQYF. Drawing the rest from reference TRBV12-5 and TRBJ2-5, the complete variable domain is DARVTQTPRHKVTEMGQEVTMRCQPILGHNTVFWYRQTMMQGLELLAYFRNRAPLDDSGMPKDRFSAEMPDATLATLKIQPSEPRDSAVYFCASGLGKTSGVQGETQYFGPGTRLLVL.

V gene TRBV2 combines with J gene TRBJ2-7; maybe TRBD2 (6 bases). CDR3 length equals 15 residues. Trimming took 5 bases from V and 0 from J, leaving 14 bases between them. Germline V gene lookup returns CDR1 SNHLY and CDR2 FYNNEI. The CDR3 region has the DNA TGTGCCAGCAGTTTTACCGGGACTTACTCCTACGAGCAGTACTTC. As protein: CASSFTGTYSYEQYF.

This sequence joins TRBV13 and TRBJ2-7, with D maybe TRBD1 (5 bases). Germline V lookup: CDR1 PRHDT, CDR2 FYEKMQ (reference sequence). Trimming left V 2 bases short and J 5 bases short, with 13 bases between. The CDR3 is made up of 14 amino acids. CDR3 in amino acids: CASSLWGAMNEQYF. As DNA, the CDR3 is TGTGCCAGCAGCTTATGGGGCGCTATGAACGAGCAGTACTTC.

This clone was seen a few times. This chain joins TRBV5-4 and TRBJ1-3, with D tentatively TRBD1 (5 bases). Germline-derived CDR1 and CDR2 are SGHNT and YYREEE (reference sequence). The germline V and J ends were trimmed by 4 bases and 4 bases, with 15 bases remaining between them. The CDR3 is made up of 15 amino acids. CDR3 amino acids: CASSPHPAGGNTIYF. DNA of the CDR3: TGTGCCAGCAGCCCCCACCCGGCAGGGGGAAACACCATATATTTT.

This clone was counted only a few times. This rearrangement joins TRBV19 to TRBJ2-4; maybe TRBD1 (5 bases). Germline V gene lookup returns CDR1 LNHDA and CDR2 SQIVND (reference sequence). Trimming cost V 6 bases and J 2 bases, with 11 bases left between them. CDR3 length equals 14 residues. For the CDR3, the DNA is TGTGCCAGTAGCCCCGCAGGGACCAAAAACATTCAGTACTTC. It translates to CASSPAGTKNIQYF.

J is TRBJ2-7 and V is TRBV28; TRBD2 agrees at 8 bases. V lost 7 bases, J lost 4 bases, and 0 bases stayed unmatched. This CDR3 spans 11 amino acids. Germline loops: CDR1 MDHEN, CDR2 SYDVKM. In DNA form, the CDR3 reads TGTGCCAGCACTAGCGGGTACGAGCAGTACTTC. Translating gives CASTSGYEQYF. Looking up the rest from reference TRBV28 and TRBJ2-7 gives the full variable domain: DVKVTQSSRYLVKRTGEKVFLECVQDMDHENMFWYRQDPGLGLRLIYFSYDVKMKEKGDIPEGYSVSREKKERFSLILESASTNQTSMYLCASTSGYEQYFGPGTRLTVT.

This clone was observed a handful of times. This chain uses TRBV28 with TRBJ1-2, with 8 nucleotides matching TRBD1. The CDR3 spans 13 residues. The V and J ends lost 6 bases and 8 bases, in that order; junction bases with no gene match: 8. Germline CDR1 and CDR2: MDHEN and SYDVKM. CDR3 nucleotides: TGTGCCAGCAGAATGGGACAGGCCAGCGGCTACACCTTC. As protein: CASRMGQASGYTF.

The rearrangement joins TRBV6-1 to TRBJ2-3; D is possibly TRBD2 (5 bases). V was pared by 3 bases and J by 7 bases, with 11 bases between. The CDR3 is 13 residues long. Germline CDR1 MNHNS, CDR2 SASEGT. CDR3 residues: CASSELGSNTQYF. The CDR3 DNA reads TGTGCCAGCAGTGAGCTGGGGAGCAATACGCAGTATTTT.

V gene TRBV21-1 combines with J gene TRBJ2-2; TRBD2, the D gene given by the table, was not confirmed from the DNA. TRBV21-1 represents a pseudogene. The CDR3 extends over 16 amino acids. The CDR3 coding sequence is TGTGCCAGCAGCAAATATATCGGTGTGAACACCGGGGAGCTGTTTTTT. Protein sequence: CASSKYIGVNTGELFF.

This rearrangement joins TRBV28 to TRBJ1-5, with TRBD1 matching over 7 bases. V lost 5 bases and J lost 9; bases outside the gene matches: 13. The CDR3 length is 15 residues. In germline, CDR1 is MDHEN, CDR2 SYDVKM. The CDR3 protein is CASSTATGKDRPQHF. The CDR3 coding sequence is TGTGCCAGCAGTACCGCGACAGGGAAAGATCGGCCCCAGCATTTT.

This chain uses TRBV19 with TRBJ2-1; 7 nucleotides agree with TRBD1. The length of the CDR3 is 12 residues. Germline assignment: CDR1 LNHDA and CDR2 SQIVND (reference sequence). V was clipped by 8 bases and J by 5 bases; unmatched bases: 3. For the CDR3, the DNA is TGTGCCAGTTGGGGGACAGACAATGAGCAGTTCTTC. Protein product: CASWGTDNEQFF.

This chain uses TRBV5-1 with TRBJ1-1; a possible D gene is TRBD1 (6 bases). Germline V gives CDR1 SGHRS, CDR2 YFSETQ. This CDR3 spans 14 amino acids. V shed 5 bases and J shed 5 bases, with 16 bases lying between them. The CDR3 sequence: CASRPWPGETEAFF. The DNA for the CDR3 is TGCGCCAGCAGACCTTGGCCAGGGGAAACTGAAGCTTTCTTT.

This chain's CDR3 is CASSLPGENTGELFF. The CDR3 DNA reads as TGTGCCAGCAGCCTTCCAGGGGAGAACACCGGGGAGCTGTTTTTT. The gene calls are TRBV4-2 and TRBJ2-2, with D possibly matching TRBD1 (6 bases). Trimming took off 4 bases at V and 1 base at J, with 10 bases between the two ends. Germline assignment: CDR1 LGHNA and CDR2 YNFKEQ. This CDR3 contains 15 residues.